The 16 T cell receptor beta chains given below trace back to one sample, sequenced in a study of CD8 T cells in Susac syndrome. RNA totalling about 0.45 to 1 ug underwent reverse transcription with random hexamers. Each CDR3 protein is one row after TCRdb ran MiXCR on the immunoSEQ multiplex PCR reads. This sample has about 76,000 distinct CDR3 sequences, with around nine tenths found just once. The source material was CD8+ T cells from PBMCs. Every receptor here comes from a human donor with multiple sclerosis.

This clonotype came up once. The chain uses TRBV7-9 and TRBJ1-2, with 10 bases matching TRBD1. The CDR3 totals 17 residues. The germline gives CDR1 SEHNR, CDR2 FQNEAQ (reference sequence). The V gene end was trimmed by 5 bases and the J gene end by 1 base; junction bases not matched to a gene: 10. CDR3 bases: TGTGCCAGCAGCACTCAGGGGACAGGGGCCCTTAACTATGGCTACACCTTC. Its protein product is CASSTQGTGALNYGYTF.

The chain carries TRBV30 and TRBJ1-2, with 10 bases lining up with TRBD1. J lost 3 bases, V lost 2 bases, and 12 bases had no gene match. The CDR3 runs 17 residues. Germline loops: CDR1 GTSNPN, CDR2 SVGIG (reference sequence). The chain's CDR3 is CAWSPGQGGRNYYGYTF. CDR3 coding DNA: TGTGCCTGGAGTCCCGGACAGGGGGGAAGGAACTACTATGGCTACACCTTC.

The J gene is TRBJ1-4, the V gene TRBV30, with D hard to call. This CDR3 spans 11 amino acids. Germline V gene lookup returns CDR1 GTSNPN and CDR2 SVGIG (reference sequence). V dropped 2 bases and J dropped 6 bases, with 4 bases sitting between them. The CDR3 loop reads CAWSLDEKLFF. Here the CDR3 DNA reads TGTGCCTGGAGTTTGGATGAAAAACTGTTTTTT.

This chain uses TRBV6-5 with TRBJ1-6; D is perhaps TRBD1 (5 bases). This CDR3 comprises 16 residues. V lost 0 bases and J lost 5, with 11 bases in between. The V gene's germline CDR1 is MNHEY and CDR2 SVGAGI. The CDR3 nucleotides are TGTGCCAGCAGTTACTCATTCCGGGGGGATAATTCACCCCTCCACTTT. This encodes CASSYSFRGDNSPLHF.

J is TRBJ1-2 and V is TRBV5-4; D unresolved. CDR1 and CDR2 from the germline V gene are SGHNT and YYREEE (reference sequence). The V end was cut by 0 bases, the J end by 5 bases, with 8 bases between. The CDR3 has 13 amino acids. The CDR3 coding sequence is TGTGCCAGCAGCTTGGTCCCCCGGTATGGCTACACCTTC. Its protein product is CASSLVPRYGYTF.

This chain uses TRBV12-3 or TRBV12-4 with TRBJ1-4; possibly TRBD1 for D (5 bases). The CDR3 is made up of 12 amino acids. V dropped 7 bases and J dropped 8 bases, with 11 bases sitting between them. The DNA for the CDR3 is TGTGCCAGCACGGCAGGGCACGAAAAACTGTTTTTT. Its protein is CASTAGHEKLFF.

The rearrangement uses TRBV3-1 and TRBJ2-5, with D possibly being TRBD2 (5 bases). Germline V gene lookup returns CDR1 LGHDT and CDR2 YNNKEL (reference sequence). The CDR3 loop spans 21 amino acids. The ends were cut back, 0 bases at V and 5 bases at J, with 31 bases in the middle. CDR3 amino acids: CASSQEVAGWTSSGFSETQYF. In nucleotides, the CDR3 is TGTGCCAGCAGCCAAGAGGTCGCCGGGTGGACTTCAAGTGGGTTCTCGGAGACCCAGTACTTC.

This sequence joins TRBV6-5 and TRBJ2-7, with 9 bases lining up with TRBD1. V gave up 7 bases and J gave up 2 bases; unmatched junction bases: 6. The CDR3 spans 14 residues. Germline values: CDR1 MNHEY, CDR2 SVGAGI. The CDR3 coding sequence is TGTGCCAGCAACCCCGGGACAGGGCCCTACGAGCAGTACTTC. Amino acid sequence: CASNPGTGPYEQYF.

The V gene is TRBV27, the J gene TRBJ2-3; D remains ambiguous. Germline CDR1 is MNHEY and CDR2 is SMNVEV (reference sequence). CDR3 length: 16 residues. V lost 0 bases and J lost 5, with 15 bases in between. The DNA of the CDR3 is TGTGCCAGCAGTTTATCGGCCCCCCCATGGGGAGATACGCAGTATTTT. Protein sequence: CASSLSAPPWGDTQYF.

The CDR3 protein is CASSILAGGRPEAFF. The CDR3 DNA reads TGTGCCAGTAGTATTTTGGCAGGGGGTCGCCCTGAAGCTTTCTTT. J is TRBJ1-1 and V is TRBV19; 7 nucleotides agree with TRBD1. The ends lost 3 bases at V and 6 bases at J; junction bases unmatched: 10. There are 15 residues in the CDR3. The V gene's germline CDR1 is LNHDA and CDR2 SQIVND (reference sequence).

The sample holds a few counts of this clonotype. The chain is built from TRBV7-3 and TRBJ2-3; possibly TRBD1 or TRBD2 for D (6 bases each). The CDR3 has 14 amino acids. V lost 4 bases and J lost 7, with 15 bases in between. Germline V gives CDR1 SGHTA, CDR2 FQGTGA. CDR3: CASSSPGADYTQYF. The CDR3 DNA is TGTGCCAGCAGCTCACCGGGGGCGGACTATACGCAGTATTTT. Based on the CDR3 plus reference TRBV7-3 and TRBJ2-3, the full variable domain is GAGVSQTPSNKVTEKGKYVELRCDPISGHTALYWYRQSLGQGPEFLIYFQGTGAADDSGLPNDRFFAVRPEGSVSTLKIQRTERGDSAVYLCASSSPGADYTQYFGPGTRLTVL.

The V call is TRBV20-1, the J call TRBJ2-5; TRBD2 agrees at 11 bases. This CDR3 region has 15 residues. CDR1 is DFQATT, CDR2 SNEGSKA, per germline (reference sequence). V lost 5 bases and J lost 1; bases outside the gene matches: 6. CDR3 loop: CSALTSGALQETQYF. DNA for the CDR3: TGCAGTGCTTTGACTAGCGGGGCCCTCCAAGAGACCCAGTACTTC.

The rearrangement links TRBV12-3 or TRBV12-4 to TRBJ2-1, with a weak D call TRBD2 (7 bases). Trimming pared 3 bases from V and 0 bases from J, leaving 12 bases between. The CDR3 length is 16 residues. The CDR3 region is CASSLEGGSSYNEQFF. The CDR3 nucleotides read TGTGCCAGCAGTTTGGAGGGGGGGAGCTCCTACAATGAGCAGTTCTTC.

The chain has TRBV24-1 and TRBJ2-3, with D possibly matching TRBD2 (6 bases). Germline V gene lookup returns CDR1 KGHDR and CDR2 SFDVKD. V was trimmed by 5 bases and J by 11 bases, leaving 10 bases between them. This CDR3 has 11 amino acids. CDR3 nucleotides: TGTGCCACCAGTGCCGGGACTTGGCAGTATTTT. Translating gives CATSAGTWQYF.

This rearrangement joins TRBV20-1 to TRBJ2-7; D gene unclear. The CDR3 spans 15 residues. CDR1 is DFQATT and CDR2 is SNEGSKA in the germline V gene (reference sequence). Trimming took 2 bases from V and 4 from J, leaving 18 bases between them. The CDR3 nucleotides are TGCAGTGCTAGACTTAAGGACCGAGACCTGTACGAGCAGTACTTC. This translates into CSARLKDRDLYEQYF.

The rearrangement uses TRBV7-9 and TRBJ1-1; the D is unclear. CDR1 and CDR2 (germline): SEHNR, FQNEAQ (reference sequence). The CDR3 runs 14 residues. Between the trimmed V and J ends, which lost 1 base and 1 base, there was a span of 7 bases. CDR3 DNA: TGTGCCAGCAGCTTAGGTGACGGGAACACTGAAGCTTTCTTT. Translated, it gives CASSLGDGNTEAFF.